The 11 T cell receptor beta chains reported below all come from one sample, sequenced in a study of CD8 T cells in Susac syndrome. An input of 0.5 to 1 ug of RNA was subjected to reverse transcription using random hexamers. TCRdb used MiXCR to reprocess the immunoSEQ multiplex PCR reads, holding one entry per CDR3 protein. The sample shows approximately 210,000 distinct CDR3 sequences, approximately 95% of them seen only once. Material: CD4+ T cells from PBMCs. The source is a human donor with multiple sclerosis.

The V gene is TRBV5-1, the J gene TRBJ1-1, with D tentatively TRBD1 (6 bases). The CDR3 contains 13 residues. The V and J ends lost 0 bases and 8 bases respectively, with 11 bases between them. Germline CDR1 is SGHRS and CDR2 is YFSETQ. CDR3 sequence reads: CASSLAGGQEAFF. Written as DNA, the CDR3 is TGCGCCAGCAGCTTGGCGGGAGGACAGGAAGCTTTCTTT. Looking up the rest from reference TRBV5-1 and TRBJ1-1 gives the full variable domain: KAGVTQTPRYLIKTRGQQVTLSCSPISGHRSVSWYQQTPGQGLQFLFEYFSETQRNKGNFPGRFSGRQFSNSRSEMNVSTLELGDSALYLCASSLAGGQEAFFGQGTRLTVV.

The chain couples TRBV3-1 to TRBJ1-5; D is unclear. Trimming cost V 1 base and J 4 bases, with 11 bases left between them. The CDR3 covers 15 residues. Germline V gene data show CDR1 as LGHDT and CDR2 as YNNKEL (reference sequence). In nucleotides, the CDR3 is TGTGCCAGCAGCCAAGGAGTTGGAGGTAATCAGCCCCAGCATTTT. Translation: CASSQGVGGNQPQHF.

The CDR3 DNA reads as TGCAGCGTGATGGGGAACACTGAAGCTTTCTTT. It yields the protein CSVMGNTEAFF. The chain links TRBV29-1 to TRBJ1-1; no reliable D call. The CDR3 extends over 11 amino acids. Germline loops: CDR1 SQVTM, CDR2 ANQGSEA. Trimming stripped 6 bases from V and 1 base from J, with 6 bases between. The full variable domain, rest sourced from reference TRBV29-1 and TRBJ1-1, is SAVISQKPSRDICQRGTSLTIQCQVDSQVTMMFWYRQQPGQSLTLIATANQGSEATYESGFVIDKFPISRPNLTFSTLTVSNMSPEDSSIYLCSVMGNTEAFFGQGTRLTVV.

The chain joins TRBV12-5 to TRBJ1-6; no clear D. The CDR3 runs 14 residues. The V end was cut by 7 bases, the J end by 7 bases, with 14 bases between. Germline assignment: CDR1 LGHNT and CDR2 FRNRAP. Here the CDR3 reads CASAHPLVNSPLHF. As DNA, the CDR3 is TGTGCTAGTGCTCACCCGCTGGTAAATTCACCCCTCCACTTT.

The chain links TRBV3-1 to TRBJ1-4; D may be TRBD1 (5 bases). The CDR3 spans 16 residues. Germline V gene data show CDR1 as LGHDT and CDR2 as YNNKEL (reference sequence). Between the trimmed V and J ends, which lost 4 bases and 7 bases, there was a span of 19 bases. This CDR3 reads CASSLHGAQKFEKLFF. DNA of the CDR3: TGTGCCAGCAGCCTCCATGGGGCCCAGAAGTTTGAAAAACTGTTTTTT.

The rearrangement uses TRBV29-1 and TRBJ2-2, with 8 bases aligning to TRBD1. Trimming at V came to 7 bases and at J to 5 bases, leaving 9 bases not matched to a gene. Germline CDR1 is SQVTM and CDR2 is ANQGSEA. The CDR3 totals 14 residues. The CDR3 sequence: CSGSLDRGTGELFF. CDR3 nucleotide sequence: TGCAGCGGCAGCCTCGACAGGGGTACCGGGGAGCTGTTTTTT.

The V and J genes are TRBV18 and TRBJ2-7; 8 nucleotides match TRBD2. The germline CDR1 and CDR2 sequences are KGHSH and LQKENI. This CDR3 spans 14 amino acids. Trimming cost V 5 bases and J 0 bases; bases outside gene matches: 3. The CDR3 DNA reads TGTGCCAGCTCATCCGGGACTAGCTCCTACGAGCAGTACTTC. It is translated as CASSSGTSSYEQYF.

CDR3 amino acids: CASSKGRNTGELFF. The CDR3, as DNA: TGTGCCAGCAGCAAGGGGCGGAACACCGGGGAGCTGTTTTTT. The J gene is TRBJ2-2, the V gene TRBV11-2, with TRBD1 as a possible D gene (5 bases). The CDR3 runs 14 residues. With 5 bases removed from V and 1 base from J, the gap between germline ends came to 8 bases. Germline V gives CDR1 SGHAT, CDR2 FQNNGV.

V and J are TRBV19 and TRBJ2-7, with a tentative D call TRBD1 (5 bases). V was trimmed by 9 bases and J by 1 base, leaving 10 bases between them. CDR1 LNHDA and CDR2 SQIVND come from the germline V gene (reference sequence). This CDR3 region has 12 residues. CDR3 DNA sequence: TGTGCCAGCCGACAGAATTCCTACGAGCAGTACTTC. This gives the protein CASRQNSYEQYF.

The rearrangement links TRBV20-1 to TRBJ2-7, with TRBD2 matching 9 bases. The germline V gene encodes CDR1 DFQATT and CDR2 SNEGSKA (reference sequence). The CDR3 contains 14 residues. V lost 8 bases and J lost 1; bases outside the gene matches: 9. The DNA for the CDR3 is TGCAGTACTCCCGGTCTAGCGGGATCCTACGAGCAGTACTTC. Its translation: CSTPGLAGSYEQYF.

The chain links TRBV20-1 to TRBJ2-2; 13 bases map to TRBD2. V gave up 4 bases and J gave up 4 bases; unmatched junction bases: 3. The CDR3 contains 15 residues. Germline values: CDR1 DFQATT, CDR2 SNEGSKA (reference sequence). CDR3 DNA: TGCAGTGCTATTACTAGCGGGGGGGGCACCGGGGAGCTGTTTTTT. Translation: CSAITSGGGTGELFF.